This TCR beta chain comes out of a study of shared clonotypes between healthy human individuals. Study findings and constraints: Incomplete sequencing of sorted subsets was indicated by rarefaction despite large depth.

A few counts support this clone. Its antigen is not identified. The CDR3 has 11 amino acids. Germline CDR1 reads SGHTA; CDR2 reads FQGNSA. Trimming shortened V by 7 bases and J by 5 bases, and 9 bases separated the two germline ends. Repertoires were generated with immunoSEQ multiplex PCR, while TCRdb's copy carries only in-frame clones and drops some. The sample yields 900,000 to 1,200,000 clones, approximately 80% seen once. The TCR was taken from a man younger than 30 in good health. Some clones in this sample may be carry-over from other donors' samples. Sequences were obtained from memory CD4+ T cells from PBMCs. The subset is: CD45RA-negative fraction. The V and J genes are TRBV7-2 and TRBJ2-7; unclear D gene. As DNA, the CDR3 is TGTGCCAGCACCCTTCTTCACGAGCAGTACTTC. It codes for CASTLLHEQYF.